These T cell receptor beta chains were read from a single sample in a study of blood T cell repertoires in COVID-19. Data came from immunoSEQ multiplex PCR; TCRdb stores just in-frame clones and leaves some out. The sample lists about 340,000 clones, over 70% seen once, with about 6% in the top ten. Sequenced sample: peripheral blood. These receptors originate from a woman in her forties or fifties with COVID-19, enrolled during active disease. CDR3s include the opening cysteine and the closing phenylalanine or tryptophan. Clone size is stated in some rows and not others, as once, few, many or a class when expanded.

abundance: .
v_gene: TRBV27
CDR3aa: CASSPQGGGAEAFF

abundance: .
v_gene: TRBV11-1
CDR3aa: CASSLTPRTGRTEAFF

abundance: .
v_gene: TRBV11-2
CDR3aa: CASSSTSGDYNEQFF

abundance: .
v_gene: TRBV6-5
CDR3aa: CASSYRPGDNSPLHF

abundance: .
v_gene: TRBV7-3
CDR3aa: CASSLWAGGGGNEQFF

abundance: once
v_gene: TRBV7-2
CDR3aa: CASSLFRDSEPQHF

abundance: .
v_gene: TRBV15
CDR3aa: CATSSLRGEKNTGELFF

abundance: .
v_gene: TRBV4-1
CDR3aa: CASSQDFEDEQYF

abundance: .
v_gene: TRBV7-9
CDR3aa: CASSLARGDKDTQYF

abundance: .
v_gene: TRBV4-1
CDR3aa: CASSLPPGTSEYNEQFF

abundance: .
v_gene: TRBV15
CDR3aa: CATSRGQGALSNQPQHF

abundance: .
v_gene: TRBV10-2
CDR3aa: CASSEYRRGDQPQHF

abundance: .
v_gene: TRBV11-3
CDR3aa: CASSLQPRDTQYF

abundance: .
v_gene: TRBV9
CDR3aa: CASSPNPLAVSTDTQYF

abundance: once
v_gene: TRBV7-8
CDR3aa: CASSRGQPNNNEQFF

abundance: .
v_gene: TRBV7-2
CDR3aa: CASSLVELRTGRSYNEQFF

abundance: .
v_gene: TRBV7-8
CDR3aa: CASTSTGGFSSGNTIYF

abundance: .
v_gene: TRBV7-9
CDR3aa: CASSLPPQGINTGELFF

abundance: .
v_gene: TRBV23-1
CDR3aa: CASSQGLAVFYEQYF

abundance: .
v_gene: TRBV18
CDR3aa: CASSPQITGTDNTEAFF

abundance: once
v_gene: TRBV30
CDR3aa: CAWSVLGLAGDNEQFF

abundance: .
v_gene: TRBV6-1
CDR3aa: CASSERRGSTDTQYF

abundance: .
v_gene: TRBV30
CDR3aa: CAGQHYNEQFF

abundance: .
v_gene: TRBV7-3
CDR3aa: CASSRTSGTTDTQYF

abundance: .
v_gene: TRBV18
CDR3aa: CASSPGGMGQPQHF

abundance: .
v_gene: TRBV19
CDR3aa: CASSIGGGRSNTEAFF

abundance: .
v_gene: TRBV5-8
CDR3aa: CASTLRGSTEAFF

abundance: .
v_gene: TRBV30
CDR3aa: CAWSAHGGSDGYTF

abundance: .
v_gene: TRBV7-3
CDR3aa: CASSSLETRANTGELFF

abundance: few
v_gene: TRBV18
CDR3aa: CASSPSLGGADEKLFF

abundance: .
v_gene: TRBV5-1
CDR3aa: CASRTSDRSYNSPLHF

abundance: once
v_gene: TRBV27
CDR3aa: CASSIGTGSYSNQPQHF

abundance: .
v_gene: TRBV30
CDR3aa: CAWTSGSGEQFF

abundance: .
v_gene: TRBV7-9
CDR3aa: CASSLGGSRNEQYF

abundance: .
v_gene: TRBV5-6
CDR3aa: CASGLLQGSVNTEAFF

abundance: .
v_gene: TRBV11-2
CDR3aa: CASSYSQRGQGAYEQYF

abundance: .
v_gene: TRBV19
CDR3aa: CASTPYEASRGYTF

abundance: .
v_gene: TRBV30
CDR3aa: CAWSGTATTIYSGNTIYF

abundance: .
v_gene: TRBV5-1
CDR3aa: CASSLVFWREGDRNEQFF

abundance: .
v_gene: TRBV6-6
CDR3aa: CASSYIGSAPEAFF

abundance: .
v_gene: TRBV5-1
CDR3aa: CASSFGQGSSYGYTF